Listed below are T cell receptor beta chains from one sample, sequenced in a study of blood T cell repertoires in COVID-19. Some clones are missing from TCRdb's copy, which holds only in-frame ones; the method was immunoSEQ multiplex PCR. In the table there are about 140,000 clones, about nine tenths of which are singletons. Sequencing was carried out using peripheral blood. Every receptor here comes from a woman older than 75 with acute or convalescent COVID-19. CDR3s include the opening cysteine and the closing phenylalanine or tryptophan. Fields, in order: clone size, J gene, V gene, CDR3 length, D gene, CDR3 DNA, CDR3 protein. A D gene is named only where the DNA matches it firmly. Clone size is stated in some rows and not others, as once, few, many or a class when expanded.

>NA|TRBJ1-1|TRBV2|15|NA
TGTGCCAGCAGTGAAGATGAGGCGATGAACACTGAAGCTTTCTTT
CASSEDEAMNTEAFF
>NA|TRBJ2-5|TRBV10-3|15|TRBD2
TGTGCCATCAGTGGAAGCGGGGGGCCTCAAGAGACCCAGTACTTC
CAISGSGGPQETQYF
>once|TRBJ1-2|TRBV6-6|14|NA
TGTGCCAGCAGTTTTCAACAGGGTGGTGGGGGCTACACCTTC
CASSFQQGGGGYTF
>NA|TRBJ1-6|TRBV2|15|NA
TGTGCCAATACCGCCAGCAGGGCCTATAATTCACCCCTCCACTTT
CANTASRAYNSPLHF
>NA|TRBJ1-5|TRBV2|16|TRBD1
TGTGCCAGCAGAGCAGGGACAGCCTTTCGCAATCAGCCCCAGCATTTT
CASRAGTAFRNQPQHF
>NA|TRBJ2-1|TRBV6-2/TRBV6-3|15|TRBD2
TGTGCCAGCAGTTACAAGGCTAGCGGGGGAGTTGAGCAGTTCTTC
CASSYKASGGVEQFF
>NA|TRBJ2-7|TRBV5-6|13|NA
TGTGCCAGCAGCTTGGCGCGGGGTTACGAGCAGTACTTC
CASSLARGYEQYF
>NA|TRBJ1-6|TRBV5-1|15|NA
TGCGCCAGCAGCCAACTTGGTCAGAGGAATTCACCCCTCCACTTT
CASSQLGQRNSPLHF
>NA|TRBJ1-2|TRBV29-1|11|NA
TGCAGCGTTGACAGAAGCTATGGCTACACCTTC
CSVDRSYGYTF
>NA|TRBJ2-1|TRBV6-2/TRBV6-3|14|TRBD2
TGTGCCAGCAGTTACATTCCTAGCGGGGTTGAGCAGTTCTTC
CASSYIPSGVEQFF
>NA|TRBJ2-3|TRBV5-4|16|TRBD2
TGTGCCAGCAGCCGGGGGACTAGCGGGGGGATGAATACGCAGTATTTT
CASSRGTSGGMNTQYF
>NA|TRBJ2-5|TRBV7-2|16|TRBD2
TGTGCCAGCAGCTTAGCGCTAGCGGGGGGGTTAGAGACCCAGTACTTC
CASSLALAGGLETQYF
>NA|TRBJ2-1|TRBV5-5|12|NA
TGTGCCAGCAGCTTGGTAGAGAATGAGCAGTTCTTC
CASSLVENEQFF
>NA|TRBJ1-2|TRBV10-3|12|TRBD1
TGTGCCATCGGGGACAGGGCCTATGGCTACACCTTC
CAIGDRAYGYTF
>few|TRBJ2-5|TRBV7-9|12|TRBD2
TGTGCCGCCTTGACTAGCGGAGAGACCCAGTACTTC
CAALTSGETQYF
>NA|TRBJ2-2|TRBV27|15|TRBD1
TGTGCCAGCAGCAGAGACAGGGGCTACACCGGGGAGCTGTTTTTT
CASSRDRGYTGELFF
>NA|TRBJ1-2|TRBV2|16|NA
TGTGCCAGCAGTGAGGCAGAACCCACAACGGGGTATGGCTACACCTTC
CASSEAEPTTGYGYTF
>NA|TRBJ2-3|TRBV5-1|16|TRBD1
TGCGCCAGCAGCTGGGCCGGGACAGGAGGGACAGATACGCAGTATTTT
CASSWAGTGGTDTQYF
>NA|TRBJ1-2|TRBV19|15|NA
TGTGCCAGTAGTATTCTGGGCAGGGTTGAGCGTGGCTACACCTTC
CASSILGRVERGYTF
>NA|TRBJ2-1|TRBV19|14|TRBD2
TGTGCCAGTAGTTCCGGGGGGGCCGACAATGAGCAGTTCTTC
CASSSGGADNEQFF
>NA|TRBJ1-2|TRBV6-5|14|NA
TGTGCCAGCAGTTACTCGATCCAGGGCTATGGCTACACCTTC
CASSYSIQGYGYTF
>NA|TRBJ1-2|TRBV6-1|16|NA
TGTGCCAGCAGTGAAGTTTTCATGAGTCCTAACTATGGCTACACCTTC
CASSEVFMSPNYGYTF
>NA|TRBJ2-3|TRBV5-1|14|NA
TGCGCCAGCAGCTTGGGCAGGGTTGCAGATACGCAGTATTTT
CASSLGRVADTQYF
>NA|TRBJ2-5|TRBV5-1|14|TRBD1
TGCGCCAGCAGCTTGGAGACAGGGGGTTCGACCCAGTACTTC
CASSLETGGSTQYF
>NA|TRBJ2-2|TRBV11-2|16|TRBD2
TGTGCCAGCAGCCTTAGTTGGGGGGGAGACACCGGGGAGCTGTTTTTT
CASSLSWGGDTGELFF
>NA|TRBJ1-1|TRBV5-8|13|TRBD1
TGTGCCAGCAGCTTCGACAGGGACACTGAAGCTTTCTTT
CASSFDRDTEAFF
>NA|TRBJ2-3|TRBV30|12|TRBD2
TGTGCCTGGACTATAGCGGGGGGGACGCAGTATTTT
CAWTIAGGTQYF
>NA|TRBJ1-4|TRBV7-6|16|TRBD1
TGTGCCAGCAGCTCAATTTCAGGGGGCTACGTTGAAAAACTGTTTTTT
CASSSISGGYVEKLFF
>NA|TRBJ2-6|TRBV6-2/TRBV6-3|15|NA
TGTGCCAGCAGTTCCGGGGGCTCTGGGGCCAACGTCCTGACTTTC
CASSSGGSGANVLTF
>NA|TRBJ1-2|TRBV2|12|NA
TGTGCCAGCTCCTATGCTAACTATGGCTACACCTTC
CASSYANYGYTF
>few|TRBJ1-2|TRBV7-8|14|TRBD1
TGTGCCAGCAGCTTAGGGCAGGGGGAAGGTGGCTACACCTTC
CASSLGQGEGGYTF
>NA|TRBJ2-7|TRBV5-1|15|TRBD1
TGCGCCAGCAGCTGGGGACAGGAGGCCTCCTACGAGCAGTACTTC
CASSWGQEASYEQYF
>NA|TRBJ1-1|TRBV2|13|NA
TGTGCCAGCAGTGAAGGATCGGGCACTGAAGCTTTCTTT
CASSEGSGTEAFF
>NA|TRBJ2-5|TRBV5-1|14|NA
TGCGCCAGCAGCTTGATGGGGCCGGCGGAGACCCAGTACTTC
CASSLMGPAETQYF
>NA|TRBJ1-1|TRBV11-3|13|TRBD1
TGTGCCAGCAGCTTACAGGGGGGAACTGAAGCTTTCTTT
CASSLQGGTEAFF
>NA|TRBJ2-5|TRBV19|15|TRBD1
TGTGCCAGTAGTATACAGAGACAGGGGGCTAAGACCCAGTACTTC
CASSIQRQGAKTQYF
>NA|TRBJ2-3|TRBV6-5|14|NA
TGTGCCAGCAGGTATCAGGGTTTCGCAGATACGCAGTATTTT
CASRYQGFADTQYF
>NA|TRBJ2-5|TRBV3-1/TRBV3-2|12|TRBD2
TGTGCCAGCAGCCAAGATCGGGAGGCCCAGTACTTC
CASSQDREAQYF
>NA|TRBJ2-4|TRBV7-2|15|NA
TGTGCCAGCAGCTTATCCCCCTCCCGCAAAAACATTCAGTACTTC
CASSLSPSRKNIQYF
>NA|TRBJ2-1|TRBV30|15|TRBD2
TGTGCCTGGAGCGGACTGAGCGGGGGGTACAATGAGCAGTTCTTC
CAWSGLSGGYNEQFF
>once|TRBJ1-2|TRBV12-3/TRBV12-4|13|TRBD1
TGTGCCAGCCGACAGGGTGGGGTATATGGCTACACCTTC
CASRQGGVYGYTF
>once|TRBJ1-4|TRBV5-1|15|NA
TGCGCCAGCAGCGTCGGGAAGGGGAGGGATGAAAAACTGTTTTTT
CASSVGKGRDEKLFF
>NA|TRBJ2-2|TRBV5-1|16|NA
TGCGCCAGCAGCTTACTGCAGGGTGAGGACACCGGGGAGCTGTTTTTT
CASSLLQGEDTGELFF
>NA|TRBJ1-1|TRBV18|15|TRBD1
TGTGCCAGCTCACTGGGTACCGGGACAGACACTGAAGCTTTCTTT
CASSLGTGTDTEAFF